The clone carrying this T cell receptor beta chain was seen just once. This sample was taken from a study of blood T cell repertoires in COVID-19. About the study: Material from acute and convalescent COVID-19 was sourced from the United States, Italy and Spain. PBMCs, B-cell-depleted T cells, or T cells provided the cDNA or gDNA that made up the material.

The CDR3 has 13 amino acids. Germline CDR1 reads MNHEY; CDR2 reads SVGAGI. Deletions cut 5 bases from V and 5 bases from J, with 12 bases between. Original processing methods: The authors estimated nucleated cell counts from reference gene primer amplification. Repertoires were generated with immunoSEQ multiplex PCR, while TCRdb's copy carries only in-frame clones and drops some. The DNA was the basis for D and trimming; V, J and clone size are from that table. The table has around 300,000 clones, 80% to 90% seen once. The material sequenced was peripheral blood. V and J are TRBV6-5 and TRBJ1-2; a possible D gene is TRBD1 (6 bases). This clonotype was sampled from a woman in her seventies with acute or convalescent COVID-19. The CDR3 protein is CASSRGQLYGYTF. The CDR3 DNA reads as TGTGCCAGCAGTCGAGGACAGCTGTATGGCTACACCTTC.